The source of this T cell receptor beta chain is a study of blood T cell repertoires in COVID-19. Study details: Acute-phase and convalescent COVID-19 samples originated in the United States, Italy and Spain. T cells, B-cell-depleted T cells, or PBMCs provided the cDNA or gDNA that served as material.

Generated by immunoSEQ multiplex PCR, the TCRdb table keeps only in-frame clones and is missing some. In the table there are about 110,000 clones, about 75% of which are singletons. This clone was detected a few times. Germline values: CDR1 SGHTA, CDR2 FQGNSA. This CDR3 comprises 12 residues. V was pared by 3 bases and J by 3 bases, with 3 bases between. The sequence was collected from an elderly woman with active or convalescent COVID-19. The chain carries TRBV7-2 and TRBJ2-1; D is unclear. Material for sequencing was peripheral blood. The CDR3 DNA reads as TGTGCCAGCAGCTTCGGCTACAATGAGCAGTTCTTC. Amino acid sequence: CASSFGYNEQFF.